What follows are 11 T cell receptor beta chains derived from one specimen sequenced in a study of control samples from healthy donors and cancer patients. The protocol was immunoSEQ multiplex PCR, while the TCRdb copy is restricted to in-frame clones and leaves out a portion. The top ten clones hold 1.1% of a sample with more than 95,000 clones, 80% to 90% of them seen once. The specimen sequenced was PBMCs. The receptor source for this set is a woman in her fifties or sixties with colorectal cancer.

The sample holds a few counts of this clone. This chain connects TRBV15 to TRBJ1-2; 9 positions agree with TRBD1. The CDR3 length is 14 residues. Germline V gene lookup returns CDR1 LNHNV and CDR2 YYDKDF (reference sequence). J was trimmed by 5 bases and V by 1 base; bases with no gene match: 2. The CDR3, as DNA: TGTGCCACCAGCAGAGGCGGGACAGGGTATGGCTACACCTTC. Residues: CATSRGGTGYGYTF. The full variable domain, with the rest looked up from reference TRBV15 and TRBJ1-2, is DAMVIQNPRYQVTQFGKPVTLSCSQTLNHNVMYWYQQKSSQAPKLLFHYYDKDFNNEADTPDNFQSRRPNTSFCFLDIRSPGLGDTAMYLCATSRGGTGYGYTFGSGTRLTVV.

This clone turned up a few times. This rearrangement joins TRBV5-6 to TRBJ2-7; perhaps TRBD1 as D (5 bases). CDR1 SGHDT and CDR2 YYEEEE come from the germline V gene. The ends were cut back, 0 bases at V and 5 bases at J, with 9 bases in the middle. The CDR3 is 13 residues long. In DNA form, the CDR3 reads TGTGCCAGCAGCTTGGTTCAGGGCGACGAGCAGTACTTC. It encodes CASSLVQGDEQYF.

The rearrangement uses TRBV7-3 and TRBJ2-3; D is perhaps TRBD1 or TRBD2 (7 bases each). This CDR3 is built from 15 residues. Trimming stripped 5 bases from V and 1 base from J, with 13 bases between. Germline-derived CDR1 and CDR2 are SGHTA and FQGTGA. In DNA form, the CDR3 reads TGTGCCAGCAGCCCAGCGGGACAGCGCACAGATACGCAGTATTTT. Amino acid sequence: CASSPAGQRTDTQYF.

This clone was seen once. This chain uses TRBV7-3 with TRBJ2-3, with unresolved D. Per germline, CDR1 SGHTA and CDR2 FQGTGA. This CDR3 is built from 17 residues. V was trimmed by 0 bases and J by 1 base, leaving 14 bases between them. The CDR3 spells CASSLTGRTIGTDTQYF. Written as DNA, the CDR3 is TGTGCCAGCAGCTTAACAGGCCGGACGATCGGCACAGATACGCAGTATTTT. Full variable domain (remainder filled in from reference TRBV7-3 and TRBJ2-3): GAGVSQTPSNKVTEKGKYVELRCDPISGHTALYWYRQSLGQGPEFLIYFQGTGAADDSGLPNDRFFAVRPEGSVSTLKIQRTERGDSAVYLCASSLTGRTIGTDTQYFGPGTRLTVL.

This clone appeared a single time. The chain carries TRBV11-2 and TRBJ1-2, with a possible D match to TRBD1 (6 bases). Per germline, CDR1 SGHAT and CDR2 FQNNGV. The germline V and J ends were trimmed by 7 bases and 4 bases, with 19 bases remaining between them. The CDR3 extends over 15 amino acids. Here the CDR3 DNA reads TGTGCCAGCACAAGGGGGGGGGCGCAGGTCTATGGCTACACCTTC. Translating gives CASTRGGAQVYGYTF.

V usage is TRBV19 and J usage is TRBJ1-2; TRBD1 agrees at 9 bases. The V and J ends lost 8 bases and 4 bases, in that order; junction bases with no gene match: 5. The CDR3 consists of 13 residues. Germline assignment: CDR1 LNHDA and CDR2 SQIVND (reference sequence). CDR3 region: CASSGTGSYGYTF. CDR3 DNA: TGTGCCAGTTCCGGGACAGGGAGCTATGGCTACACCTTC.

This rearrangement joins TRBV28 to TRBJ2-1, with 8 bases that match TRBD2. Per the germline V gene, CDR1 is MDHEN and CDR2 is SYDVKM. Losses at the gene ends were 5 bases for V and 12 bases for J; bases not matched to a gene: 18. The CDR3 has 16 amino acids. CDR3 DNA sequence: TGTGCCAGCAGTCTCACTGGCAGCGGGAGTGGACGAAGGCAGTTCTTC. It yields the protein CASSLTGSGSGRRQFF.

The CDR3 DNA sequence: TGTGCCAGCACGGACAGGGGAGGCTATGGCTACACCTTC. Translating it yields CASTDRGGYGYTF. The V gene is TRBV6-5, the J gene TRBJ1-2; 9 bases line up with TRBD1. The V gene's germline CDR1 is MNHEY and CDR2 SVGAGI. Trimming took 7 bases from V and 4 from J; bases not matched to a gene: 4. CDR3 size: 13 residues.

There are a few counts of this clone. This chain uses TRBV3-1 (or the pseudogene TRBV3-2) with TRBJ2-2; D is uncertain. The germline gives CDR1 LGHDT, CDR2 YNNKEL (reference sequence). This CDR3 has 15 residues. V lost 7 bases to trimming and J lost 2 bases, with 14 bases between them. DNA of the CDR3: TGTGCCAGCACTCCCGACGCCCCTAACACCGGGGAGCTGTTTTTT. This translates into CASTPDAPNTGELFF.

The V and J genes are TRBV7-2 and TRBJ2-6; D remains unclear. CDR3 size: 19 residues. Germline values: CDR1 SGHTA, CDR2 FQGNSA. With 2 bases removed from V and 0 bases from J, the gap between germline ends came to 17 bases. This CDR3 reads CASSLRSGPEASGANVLTF. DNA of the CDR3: TGTGCCAGCAGCTTACGGTCAGGTCCAGAGGCCTCTGGGGCCAACGTCCTGACTTTC. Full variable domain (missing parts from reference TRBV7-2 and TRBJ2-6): GAGVSQSPSNKVTEKGKDVELRCDPISGHTALYWYRQSLGQGLEFLIYFQGNSAPDKSGLPSDRFSAERTGGSVSTLTIQRTQQEDSAVYLCASSLRSGPEASGANVLTFGAGSRLTVL.

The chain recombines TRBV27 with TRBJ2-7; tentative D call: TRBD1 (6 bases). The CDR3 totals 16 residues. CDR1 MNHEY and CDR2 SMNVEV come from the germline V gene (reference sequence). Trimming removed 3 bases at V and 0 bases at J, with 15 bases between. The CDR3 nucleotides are TGTGCCAGCAGTTTGGGGGCAGGTTTGAGCTCCTACGAGCAGTACTTC. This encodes CASSLGAGLSSYEQYF.